This entry features one T cell receptor beta chain sequence. These data are taken from a study of blood T cell repertoires in COVID-19. The wider study: From the United States, Italy and Spain came samples of acute and convalescent COVID-19.

The repertoire was sequenced with immunoSEQ multiplex PCR; TCRdb's copy has only in-frame clones and lacks some. Counted here are approximately 250,000 clones, about 87% occurring once; the ten biggest clones make up over 1%. Trimming pared 4 bases from V and 3 bases from J, leaving 10 bases between. Germline V CDR1 and CDR2: SGHDT, YYEEEE. CDR3 length: 13 residues. Adults between roughly 18 and 90 years of age took part from fewer than 30 US areas. Participants were placed into cohorts based on the clinical history they reported. This chain joins TRBV5-6 and TRBJ2-5, with D perhaps matching TRBD1 (5 bases). This receptor was obtained from a woman between 35 and 50 years old with acute COVID-19. Source material: PBMCs or T cells enriched from blood (not recorded which). The CDR3 here is CASSLVGEETQYF. The CDR3 bases are TGTGCCAGCAGCCTGGTAGGGGAAGAGACCCAGTACTTC.